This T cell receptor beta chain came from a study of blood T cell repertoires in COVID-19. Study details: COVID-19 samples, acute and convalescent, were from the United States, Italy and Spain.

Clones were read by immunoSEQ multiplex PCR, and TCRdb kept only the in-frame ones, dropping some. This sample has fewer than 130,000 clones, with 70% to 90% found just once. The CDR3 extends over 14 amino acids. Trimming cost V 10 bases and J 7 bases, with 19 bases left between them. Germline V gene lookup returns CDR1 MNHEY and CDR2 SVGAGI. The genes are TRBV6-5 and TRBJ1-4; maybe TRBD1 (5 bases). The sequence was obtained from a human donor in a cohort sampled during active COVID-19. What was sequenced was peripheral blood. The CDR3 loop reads CATDSKGFREKLFF. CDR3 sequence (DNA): TGTGCCACTGACTCCAAGGGGTTTCGTGAAAAACTGTTTTTT.